The clone carrying this TCR beta chain has just one count. Its antigen is as yet unknown. This entry comes from a study of radiotherapy plus CTLA-4 blockade in lung cancer. About the study: Disease control was present in under 35% of patients, and objective responses in approximately 19%. The study's findings and limits: Response was reportedly best predicted by early blood T cell clone dynamics, with interferon-beta. Peripheral blood showed expansion of tumor-derived TCR clones after radiotherapy and ipilimumab.

Those patients who had chemo-refractory metastatic non-small-cell lung cancer were given focal radiation along with CTLA-4 blockade through ipilimumab. TCRdb keeps only in-frame clones here, not all; method: immunoSEQ multiplex PCR. The table includes 35,000 to 40,000 clones, about 85% detected once. The clonotype was recovered from a human donor with non-small cell lung cancer who had stable disease on radiotherapy plus ipilimumab. This specimen was peripheral blood, taken from a patient treated with radiotherapy plus ipilimumab.

The CDR3 DNA reads TGTGCCAGCAGTGAGGTTTTTTCGGCAGGGCACTACGAGCAGTACTTC. Protein sequence: CASSEVFSAGHYEQYF. The chain has TRBV6-1 and TRBJ2-7; the D gene is possibly TRBD1 (5 bases). There are 16 residues in the CDR3. The germline V gene has CDR1 MNHNS and CDR2 SASEGT. V was clipped by 3 bases and J by 3 bases, with 18 bases between them.